The clone carrying this T cell receptor (beta chain) appeared many times. Its antigen remains unknown. Time point given: newly diagnosed GD, antithyroid drugs for less than 3 months. From RNA extracted from PBMCs, the TCR library was made. The sample originates from a study of regulatory T cells in long-lasting Graves disease. Findings of the study overall: Favored gene segments in persistent disease were TRBV28, TRBJ1-2 and TRBJ2-5.

This CDR3 has 15 amino acids. Germline CDR1 and CDR2: DFQATT and SNEGSKA (reference sequence). J gave up 1 base and V 5 bases, and 6 bases lay outside the gene matches. Building the TCR beta libraries relied on iRepertoire HTBI primers, and CDR3 regions underwent Arm-PCR. TCRdb ran MiXCR on the multiplex PCR reads and lists one entry per CDR3 protein. The data hold 350,000 to 550,000 distinct CDR3 sequences, with approximately 15% observed a single time. The sample also formed part of further work on T cells in Graves' hyperthyroidism and ophthalmopathy.

This TCR came from a young woman with Graves disease. This specimen was peripheral blood mononuclear cells (PBMCs), taken at new diagnosis, from a patient treated with antithyroid drugs. This chain joins TRBV20-1 and TRBJ2-5, with 11 bases aligning to TRBD2. CDR3 nucleotides: TGCAGTGCTTATCGACTAGCGGGGACCCAAGAGACCCAGTACTTC. This encodes CSAYRLAGTQETQYF.